Listed below are T cell receptor beta chains from one sample, sequenced in a study of T-cell memory formation after mild COVID-19. TCRdb analysed the 5' RACE reads with MiXCR anew, one entry per CDR3 protein. The profile shows about 180,000 distinct CDR3 sequences, 16% of them singletons. Sample: PBMCs or a T cell subset sorted from them (not recorded which). These receptors were taken from an adult woman who had mild COVID-19 (a few samples of this study predate the infection). Cell type and time point are not known. CDR3s include the opening cysteine and the closing phenylalanine or tryptophan. Fields, in order: J gene, V gene, D gene, clone size, CDR3 DNA, CDR3 protein. The D gene is left open where the match is weak. The size of a clone is reported for some rows only, either as once, few or many, or as a class for expanded clones.

>TRBJ2-1|TRBV3-1|NA|NA
TGTGCCAGCAGCCGAGGGATAATCAATGAGCAGTTCTTC
CASSRGIINEQFF
>TRBJ1-5|TRBV7-2|NA|NA
TGTGCCAGCAGCTTAGGTGGGGGATTGAATCAGCCCCAGCATTTT
CASSLGGGLNQPQHF
>TRBJ2-1|TRBV5-1|TRBD2|NA
TGCGCCAGCAGCCACGCCCAACTAGCGGGAATATTTTACAATGAGCAGTTCTTC
CASSHAQLAGIFYNEQFF
>TRBJ2-1|TRBV28|NA|NA
TGTGCCAGCAGTTTAGCCGGGAGTCGGGATGAGCAGTTCTTC
CASSLAGSRDEQFF
>TRBJ2-1|TRBV5-1|TRBD2|few
TGCGCCAGCAGCTCCACCTGGACTAGCGGGGGGTACAATGAGCAGTTCTTC
CASSSTWTSGGYNEQFF
>TRBJ1-1|TRBV10-3|NA|NA
TGTGCCATCAGTGGGACCTCCGGTCGGGGTGGGGCTGAAGCTTTCTTT
CAISGTSGRGGAEAFF
>TRBJ2-7|TRBV7-9|NA|NA
TGTGCCAGCAGCTTAGGGCGCGGCAGCCCTAGGAGCTCCTACGAGCAGTACTTC
CASSLGRGSPRSSYEQYF
>TRBJ2-2|TRBV7-6|NA|few
TGTGCCAGCAGCTTAGGTTCCCCCGGGGAGCTGTTTTTT
CASSLGSPGELFF
>TRBJ2-1|TRBV5-1|NA|NA
TGCGCCAGCAGCTTTGGAGCCCGAGGGACCAATGAGCAGTTCTTC
CASSFGARGTNEQFF
>TRBJ1-5|TRBV5-6|NA|NA
TGTGCCAGCAGCTTTGGTCGGCAGAGGAATCAGCCCCAGCATTTT
CASSFGRQRNQPQHF
>TRBJ1-5|TRBV12-3/TRBV12-4|NA|once
TGTGCCAGCAGTTTATCGGGAGGAGGGCAGCCCCAGCATTTT
CASSLSGGGQPQHF
>TRBJ2-5|TRBV12-3/TRBV12-4|TRBD2|many
TGTGCCAGCGAAACGGGACTAGCGGGAGGGGAGACCCAGTACTTC
CASETGLAGGETQYF
>TRBJ2-5|TRBV7-6|NA|NA
TGTGCCAGCAGCGAAGAGACACTTCAAGAGACCCAGTACTTC
CASSEETLQETQYF
>TRBJ2-1|TRBV20-1|TRBD2|NA
TGCAGTGCTAGAGGGACTAGCGGGAGCTTGAAGAGCAATGAGCAGTTCTTC
CSARGTSGSLKSNEQFF
>TRBJ1-5|TRBV12-3/TRBV12-4|TRBD1|NA
TGTGCCAGCAGGCGGACAGGGAACGGGCAGCCCCAGCATTTT
CASRRTGNGQPQHF
>TRBJ2-1|TRBV4-3|TRBD2|few
TGCGCCAGCAGCCCCCGGACTAGCGGGAGTATGTATGAGCAGTTCTTC
CASSPRTSGSMYEQFF
>TRBJ1-5|TRBV5-5|NA|NA
TGTGCCAGCAGCTTGAACCGAGATCAGCCCCAGCATTTT
CASSLNRDQPQHF
>TRBJ2-7|TRBV7-9|NA|few
TGTGCCAGCAGCTTAGAGGGCAGCCACTACGAGCAGTACTTC
CASSLEGSHYEQYF
>TRBJ2-7|TRBV18|NA|few
TGTGCCAGCTCACAACAGGAGAGCTACGAGCAGTACTTC
CASSQQESYEQYF
>TRBJ1-5|TRBV5-5|NA|few
TGTGCCAGCAGCTTGGAGAGCAATCAGCCCCAGCATTTT
CASSLESNQPQHF
>TRBJ2-3|TRBV29-1|NA|few
TGCAGCGTCTCCGGGACTCAAAGCACAGATACGCAGTATTTT
CSVSGTQSTDTQYF
>TRBJ1-1|TRBV7-9|NA|NA
TGTGCCAGCAGCTTAGACCAAGGGGGGAGTGAAGCTTTCTTT
CASSLDQGGSEAFF
>TRBJ1-2|TRBV28|NA|NA
TGTGCCAGCAGTTCCCATATGGGCTATGGCTACACCTTC
CASSSHMGYGYTF
>TRBJ1-2|TRBV29-1|NA|many
TGCAGCGTCCCCGAGGGGGGACTAGTCGGCTACACCTTC
CSVPEGGLVGYTF
>TRBJ2-5|TRBV6-6|NA|few
TGTGCCAGCAGGACTCAGGGGAGTGGGGGGGAGACCCAGTACTTC
CASRTQGSGGETQYF
>TRBJ2-2|TRBV7-3|NA|NA
TGTGCCAGCAGCTTAACAAGGGGTTCGGGGACCGGGGAGCTGTTTTTT
CASSLTRGSGTGELFF
>TRBJ1-4|TRBV5-1|NA|NA
TGCGCCAGCAGCTTGGGGCTGGGAGGGTCCGAGAATGAAAAACTGTTTTTT
CASSLGLGGSENEKLFF
>TRBJ2-3|TRBV20-1|NA|few
TGCAGTGCTAGTAGGGGGGTTGGAACAGATACGCAGTATTTT
CSASRGVGTDTQYF
>TRBJ2-3|TRBV15|TRBD1|few
TGTGCCACCAGCAAACAGGGGGCAAGGGACACAGATACGCAGTATTTT
CATSKQGARDTDTQYF
>TRBJ2-5|TRBV6-1|TRBD2|many
TGTGCCAGCAGTTCCCGGGAGGGCGGGGGCCAAGAGACCCAGTACTTC
CASSSREGGGQETQYF
>TRBJ2-3|TRBV11-2|TRBD2|few
TGTGCCAGCAGCCGTCAGGGACTAGCGTTTGATACGCAGTATTTT
CASSRQGLAFDTQYF
>TRBJ1-2|TRBV14|TRBD1|NA
TGTGCCAGCAGCCGAACCGGGACAGGGATTCATGGCTACACCTTC
CASSRTGTGIHGYTF
>TRBJ2-5|TRBV12-3/TRBV12-4|NA|few
TGTGCCAGCACCTCGACAGGTTTCGAGACCCAGTACTTC
CASTSTGFETQYF
>TRBJ2-1|TRBV5-1|TRBD2|few
TGCGCCAGCAGCGGCTCTTCCGGGGGGGCCCTCTACAATGAGCAGTTCTTC
CASSGSSGGALYNEQFF
>TRBJ2-1|TRBV7-2|NA|few
TGTGCCAGCAGCTCCACTGGCCCAGGCAATGAGCAGTTCTTC
CASSSTGPGNEQFF
>TRBJ2-2|TRBV19|NA|NA
TGTGCCAGTAGTATATACGGGGGGCATGGCACCGGGGAGCTGTTTTTT
CASSIYGGHGTGELFF
>TRBJ2-3|TRBV15|NA|few
TGTGCCACCAGCAGAGATCGTTGGACACCCACAGATACGCAGTATTTT
CATSRDRWTPTDTQYF
>TRBJ2-5|TRBV5-1|TRBD2|NA
TGCGCCAGCAGCTCGGAAGCGGGGGCCATATGGGAGACCCAGTACTTC
CASSSEAGAIWETQYF
>TRBJ1-2|TRBV29-1|NA|few
TGCAGCGTTGAAGATCAAGAAGGACCTGCGGTCACCTTC
CSVEDQEGPAVTF
>TRBJ2-5|TRBV20-1|NA|few
TGCAGTGCTAGAGGTGGGACAATTCAAGAGACCCAGTACTTC
CSARGGTIQETQYF
>TRBJ1-1|TRBV7-2|NA|NA
TGTGCCAGCAGCGAGATAAGGAACACTGAAGCTTTCTTT
CASSEIRNTEAFF
>TRBJ2-1|TRBV24-1|NA|NA
TGTGCCACCAGTGATTTGCCCCCGATCAATGAGCAGTTCTTC
CATSDLPPINEQFF
>TRBJ2-3|TRBV29-1|TRBD2|few
TGCAGCGTCGCCGGGACTAGCGGGAAGGATACGCAGTATTTT
CSVAGTSGKDTQYF
>TRBJ2-3|TRBV12-3/TRBV12-4|NA|NA
TGTGCCAGCAGTTTAAACAGACGCACAGATACGCAGTATTTT
CASSLNRRTDTQYF
>TRBJ2-5|TRBV7-8|TRBD2|few
TGTGCCAGCAGCTTTCGACTAGCGGGGGGCGGGGAGACCCAGTACTTC
CASSFRLAGGGETQYF